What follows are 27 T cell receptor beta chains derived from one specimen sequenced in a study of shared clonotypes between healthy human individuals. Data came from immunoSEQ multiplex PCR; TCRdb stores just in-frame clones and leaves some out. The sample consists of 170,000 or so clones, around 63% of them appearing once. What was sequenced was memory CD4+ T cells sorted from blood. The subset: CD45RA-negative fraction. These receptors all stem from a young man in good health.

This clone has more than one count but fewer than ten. The CDR3 region is CASTRQGGDTEAFF. For the CDR3, the DNA is TGTGCCAGCACCAGACAGGGCGGCGACACTGAAGCTTTCTTT. The V and J genes are TRBV6-1 and TRBJ1-1, with 7 nucleotides matching TRBD1. The ends lost 7 bases at V and 3 bases at J; junction bases unmatched: 8. The CDR3 contains 14 residues. Germline assignment: CDR1 MNHNS and CDR2 SASEGT.

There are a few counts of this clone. The CDR3, as DNA: TGCGCCAGCAGCCAAGGAAACACCATATATTTT. Encoded protein: CASSQGNTIYF. The V gene is TRBV5-1, the J gene TRBJ1-3, with D unclear. The CDR3 runs 11 residues. The germline V gene encodes CDR1 SGHRS and CDR2 YFSETQ. Trimming removed 4 bases from V and 4 bases from J, with 3 bases in between.

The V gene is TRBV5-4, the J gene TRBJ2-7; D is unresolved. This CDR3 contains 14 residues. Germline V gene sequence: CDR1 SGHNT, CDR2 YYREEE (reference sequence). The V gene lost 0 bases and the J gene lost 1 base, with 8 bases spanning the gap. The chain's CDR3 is CASSLARKSYEQYF. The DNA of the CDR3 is TGTGCCAGCAGCTTGGCCCGAAAGTCCTACGAGCAGTACTTC. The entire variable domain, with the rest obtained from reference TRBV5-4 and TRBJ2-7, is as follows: ETGVTQSPTHLIKTRGQQVTLRCSSQSGHNTVSWYQQALGQGPQFIFQYYREEENGRGNFPPRFSGLQFPNYSSELNVNALELDDSALYLCASSLARKSYEQYFGPGTRLTVT.

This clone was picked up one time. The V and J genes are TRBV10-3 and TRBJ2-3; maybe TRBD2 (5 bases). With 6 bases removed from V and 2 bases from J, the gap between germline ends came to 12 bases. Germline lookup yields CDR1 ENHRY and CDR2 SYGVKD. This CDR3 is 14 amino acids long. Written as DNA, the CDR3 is TGTGCCATCAGCCGGGATGGGAACACAGATACGCAGTATTTT. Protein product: CAISRDGNTDTQYF.

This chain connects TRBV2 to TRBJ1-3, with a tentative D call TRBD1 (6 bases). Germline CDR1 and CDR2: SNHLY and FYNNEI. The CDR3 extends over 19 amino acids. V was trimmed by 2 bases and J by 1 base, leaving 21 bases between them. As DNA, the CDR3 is TGTGCCAGCAGTGAACCCGGGACAACACCGCGATGGTCTGGAAACACCATATATTTT. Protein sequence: CASSEPGTTPRWSGNTIYF.

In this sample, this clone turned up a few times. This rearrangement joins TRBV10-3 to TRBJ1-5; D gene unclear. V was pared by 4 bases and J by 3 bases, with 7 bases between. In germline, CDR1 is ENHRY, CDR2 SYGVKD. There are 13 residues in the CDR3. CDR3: CAISAEPNQPQHF. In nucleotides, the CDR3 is TGTGCCATCAGTGCCGAGCCCAATCAGCCCCAGCATTTT.

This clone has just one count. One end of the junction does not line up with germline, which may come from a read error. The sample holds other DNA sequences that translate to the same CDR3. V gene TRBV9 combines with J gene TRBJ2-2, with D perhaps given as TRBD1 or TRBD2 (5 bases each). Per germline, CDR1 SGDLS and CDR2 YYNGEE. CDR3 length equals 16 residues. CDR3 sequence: CASSVVPGGATGELFF. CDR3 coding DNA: TGTGCCAGCAGCGTAGTCCCTGGGGGAGCTACCGGGGAACTGTTTTTT.

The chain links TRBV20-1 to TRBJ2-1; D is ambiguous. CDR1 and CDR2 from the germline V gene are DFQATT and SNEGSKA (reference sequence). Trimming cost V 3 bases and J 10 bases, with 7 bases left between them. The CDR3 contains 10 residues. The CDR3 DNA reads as TGCAGTGCTAGTATCCGCGAGCAGTTCTTC. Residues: CSASIREQFF.

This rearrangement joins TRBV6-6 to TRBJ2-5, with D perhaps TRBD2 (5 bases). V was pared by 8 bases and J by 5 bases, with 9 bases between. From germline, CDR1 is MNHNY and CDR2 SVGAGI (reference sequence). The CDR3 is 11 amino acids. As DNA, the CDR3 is TGTGCCAGCGGGAGTTTCGAGACCCAGTACTTC. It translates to CASGSFETQYF.

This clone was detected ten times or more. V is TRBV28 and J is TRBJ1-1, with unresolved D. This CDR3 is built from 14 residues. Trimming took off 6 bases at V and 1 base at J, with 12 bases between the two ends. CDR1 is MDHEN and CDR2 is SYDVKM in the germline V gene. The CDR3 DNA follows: TGTGCCAGCAGCGCCGTGCTGCGGAACACTGAAGCTTTCTTT. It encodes CASSAVLRNTEAFF.

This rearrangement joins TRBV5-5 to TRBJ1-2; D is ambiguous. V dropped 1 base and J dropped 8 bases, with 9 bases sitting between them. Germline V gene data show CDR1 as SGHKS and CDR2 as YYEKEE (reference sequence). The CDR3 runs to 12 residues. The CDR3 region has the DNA TGTGCCAGCAGCTTGAATGGGTACGGCTACACCTTC. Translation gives CASSLNGYGYTF.

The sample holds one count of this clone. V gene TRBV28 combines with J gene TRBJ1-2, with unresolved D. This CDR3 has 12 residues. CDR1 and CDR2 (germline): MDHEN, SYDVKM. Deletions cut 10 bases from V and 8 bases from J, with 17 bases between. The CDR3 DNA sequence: TGTGCCACCGCAACACAATTTTCAGGCTACACCTTC. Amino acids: CATATQFSGYTF.

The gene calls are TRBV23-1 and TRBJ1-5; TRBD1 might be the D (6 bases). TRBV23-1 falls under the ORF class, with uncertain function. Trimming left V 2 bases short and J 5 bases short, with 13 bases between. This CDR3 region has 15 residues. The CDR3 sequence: CASSQRRQVDQPQHF. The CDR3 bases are TGCGCCAGCAGTCAAAGGAGACAGGTAGATCAGCCCCAGCATTTT.

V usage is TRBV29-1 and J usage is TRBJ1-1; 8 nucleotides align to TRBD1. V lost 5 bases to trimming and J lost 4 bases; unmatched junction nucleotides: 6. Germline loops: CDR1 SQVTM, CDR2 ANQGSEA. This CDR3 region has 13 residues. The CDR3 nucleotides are TGCAGCGTTCAAACAGGGGGTTCCACTGAAGCTTTCTTT. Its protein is CSVQTGGSTEAFF. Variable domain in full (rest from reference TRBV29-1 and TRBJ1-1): SAVISQKPSRDICQRGTSLTIQCQVDSQVTMMFWYRQQPGQSLTLIATANQGSEATYESGFVIDKFPISRPNLTFSTLTVSNMSPEDSSIYLCSVQTGGSTEAFFGQGTRLTVV.

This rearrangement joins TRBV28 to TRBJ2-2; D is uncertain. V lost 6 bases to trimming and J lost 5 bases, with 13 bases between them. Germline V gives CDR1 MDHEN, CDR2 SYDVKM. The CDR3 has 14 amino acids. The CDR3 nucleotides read TGTGCCAGCAGAGGCCTCACGCTTACCGGGGAGCTGTTTTTT. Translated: CASRGLTLTGELFF.

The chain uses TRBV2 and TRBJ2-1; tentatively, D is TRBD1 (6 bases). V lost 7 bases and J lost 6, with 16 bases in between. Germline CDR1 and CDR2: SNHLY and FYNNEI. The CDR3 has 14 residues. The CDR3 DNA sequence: TGTGCCAGCACCAACCCGGACAGAGGCAATGAGCAGTTCTTC. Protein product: CASTNPDRGNEQFF.

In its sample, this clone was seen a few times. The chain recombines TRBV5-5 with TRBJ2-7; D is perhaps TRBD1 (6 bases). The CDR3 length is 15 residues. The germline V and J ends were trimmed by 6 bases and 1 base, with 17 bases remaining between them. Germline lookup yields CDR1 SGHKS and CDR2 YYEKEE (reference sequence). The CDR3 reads CASNNRDTGSYEQYF. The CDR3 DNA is TGTGCCAGCAACAACCGGGACACCGGATCCTACGAGCAGTACTTC.

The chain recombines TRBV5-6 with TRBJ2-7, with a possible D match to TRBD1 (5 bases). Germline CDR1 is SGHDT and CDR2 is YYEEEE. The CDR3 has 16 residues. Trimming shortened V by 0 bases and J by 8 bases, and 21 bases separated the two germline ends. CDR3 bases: TGTGCCAGCAGCTTGGCCAATATGGGGCGCGATTCAAAGCAGTACTTC. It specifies CASSLANMGRDSKQYF.

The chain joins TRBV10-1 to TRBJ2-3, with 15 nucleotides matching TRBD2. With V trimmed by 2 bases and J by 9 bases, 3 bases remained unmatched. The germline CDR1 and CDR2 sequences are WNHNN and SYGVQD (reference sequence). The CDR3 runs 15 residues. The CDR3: CASSEGTSGRWTQYF. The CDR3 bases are TGCGCCAGCAGTGAGGGGACTAGCGGGAGGTGGACGCAGTATTTT.

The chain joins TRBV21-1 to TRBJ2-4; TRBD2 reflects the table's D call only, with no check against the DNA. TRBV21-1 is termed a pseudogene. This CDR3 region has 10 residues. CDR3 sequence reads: CASSGGNQYF. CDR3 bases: TGTGCCAGCAGCGGGGGGAATCAGTACTTC.

The CDR3: CSVRTSGIDIQYF. Here the CDR3 DNA reads TGCAGCGTTCGGACTAGCGGGATTGACATTCAGTACTTC. The chain links TRBV29-1 to TRBJ2-4; 12 nucleotides match TRBD2. V shed 5 bases and J 8 bases; nucleotides not matched to a gene: 4. The germline V gene has CDR1 SQVTM and CDR2 ANQGSEA. This CDR3 has 13 amino acids.

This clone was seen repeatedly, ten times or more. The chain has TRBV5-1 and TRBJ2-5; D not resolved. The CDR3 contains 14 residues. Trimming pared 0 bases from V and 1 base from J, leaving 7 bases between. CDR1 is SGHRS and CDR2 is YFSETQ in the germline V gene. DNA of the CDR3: TGCGCCAGCAGCTTGGCAGGCGTCCAAGAGACCCAGTACTTC. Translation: CASSLAGVQETQYF.

This CDR3 is CASSDGTSGSYEQYF. CDR3 DNA: TGTGCCAGCAGTGACGGGACTAGCGGGAGCTACGAGCAGTACTTC. The chain carries TRBV2 and TRBJ2-7, with 14 bases fitting TRBD2. The CDR3 sequence is 15 residues long. The germline gives CDR1 SNHLY, CDR2 FYNNEI. The V gene end was trimmed by 3 bases and the J gene end by 3 bases; junction bases not matched to a gene: 1.

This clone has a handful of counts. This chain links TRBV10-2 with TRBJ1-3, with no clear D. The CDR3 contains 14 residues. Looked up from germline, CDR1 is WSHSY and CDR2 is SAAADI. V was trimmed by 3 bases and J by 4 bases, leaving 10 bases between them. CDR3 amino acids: CASSEGGRGNTIYF. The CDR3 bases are TGCGCCAGCAGTGAAGGAGGGAGAGGAAACACCATATATTTT.

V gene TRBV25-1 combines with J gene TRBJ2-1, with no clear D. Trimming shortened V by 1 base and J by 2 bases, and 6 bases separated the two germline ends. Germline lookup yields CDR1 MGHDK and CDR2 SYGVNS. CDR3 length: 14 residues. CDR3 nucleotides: TGTGCCAGCAGTGAATTCAGGACCTACAATGAGCAGTTCTTC. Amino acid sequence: CASSEFRTYNEQFF.

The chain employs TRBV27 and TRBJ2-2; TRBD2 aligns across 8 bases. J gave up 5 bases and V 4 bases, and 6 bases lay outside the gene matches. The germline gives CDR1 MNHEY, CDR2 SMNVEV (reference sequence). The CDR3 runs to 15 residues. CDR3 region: CASSSRTSLTGELFF. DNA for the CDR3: TGTGCCAGCAGTTCCCGGACTAGCTTGACCGGGGAGCTGTTTTTT.

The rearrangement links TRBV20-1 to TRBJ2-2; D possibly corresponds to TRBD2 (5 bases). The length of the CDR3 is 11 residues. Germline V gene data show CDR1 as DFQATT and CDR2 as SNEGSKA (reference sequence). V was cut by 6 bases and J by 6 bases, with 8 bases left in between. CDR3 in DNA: TGCAGTGCGCCCGGGGCCGGGGAGCTGTTTTTT. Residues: CSAPGAGELFF.